This T cell receptor (beta chain) was observed in a study of T cells in Graves' hyperthyroidism and ophthalmopathy. Authors of the study amplified TCR beta CDR3 regions from RNA transcripts. The TCR CDR3 first-round RT-PCR relied on the HTBI primer set. TCRdb re-called the multiplex PCR reads through MiXCR, storing one row per CDR3 protein. The repertoire holds about 290,000 distinct CDR3 sequences, with about 13% as singletons. Study results and limitations: Ophthalmopathy, as predicted by the model, came a median 6.5 months after the prediction. Most thyroid clonotypes expanded above 0.001 were also detected in blood.

V dropped 6 bases and J dropped 0; count of bases not matched to a gene: 1. This CDR3 has 14 residues. Germline CDR1 reads MGHRA; CDR2 reads YSYEKL. This clonotype was recorded a few times. As yet, its antigen is unknown. Pregnant or lactating patients were excluded, as were those with uncontrolled infection or other autoimmune disease. Diagnostic assessment was based on clinical symptoms, serum thyroxine and TRAb, thyroid ultrasound and orbital computed tomography. The V gene is TRBV4-1, the J gene TRBJ2-1, with 8 bases lining up with TRBD1. The source is a woman in her forties with Graves' hyperthyroidism. The sample consisted of blood. The CDR3 DNA reads TGCGCCAGCAGAGGGACAGGCTCCTACAATGAGCAGTTCTTC. This encodes CASRGTGSYNEQFF.